This entry lists 10 T cell receptor beta chains sequenced from one sample in a study of Ad26.COV2.S vaccination and SARS-CoV-2 variants. Using immunoSEQ multiplex PCR, the repertoire was profiled, and TCRdb retains in-frame clones only, with some absent. The table records 300,000 to 450,000 clones, 85% of them present only once. Specified treatment: about 20 received Ad26.COV2.S at low or high dose, single or two shots; several received placebo; per-sample allocation not given. Sampling was performed 63 days after the first vaccine or placebo injection. The sample was peripheral blood, taken in a trial of Ad26.COV2.S vaccine versus placebo. These receptor sequences come from a person aged 18-65 years who received the Ad26.COV2.S COVID-19 vaccine or a placebo.

This clone occurred once. The V call is TRBV6-2 or TRBV6-3, the J call TRBJ2-1, with D perhaps TRBD2 (5 bases). In germline, CDR1 is MNHEY, CDR2 SVGEGT. CDR3 length: 18 amino acids. The V end lost 2 bases, the J end lost 0 bases, and 17 bases lay between the germline ends. In nucleotides, the CDR3 is TGTGCCAGCAGTTACATGGCCAGCGGAAGGAGCTCCTACAATGAGCAGTTCTTC. Residues: CASSYMASGRSSYNEQFF.

The chain joins TRBV28 to TRBJ2-5; D not resolved. V was trimmed by 3 bases and J by 6 bases, leaving 17 bases between them. The CDR3 loop spans 15 amino acids. From germline, CDR1 is MDHEN and CDR2 SYDVKM. The CDR3 DNA sequence: TGTGCCAGCAGTTTTCTCCAGGCGGTATGGAAGACCCAGTACTTC. It is translated as CASSFLQAVWKTQYF.

The chain employs TRBV10-2 and TRBJ2-1, with 11 bases fitting TRBD2. Looked up from germline, CDR1 is WSHSY and CDR2 is SAAADI. Germline trimming cut 0 bases from V and 7 bases from J; bases unmatched to any gene: 17. This CDR3 has 20 amino acids. CDR3 DNA sequence: TGCGCCAGCAGTGAGTCGACACTAGCGGGGGTCCACTTCCTACTAAATGAGCAGTTCTTC. This gives the protein CASSESTLAGVHFLLNEQFF.

The chain joins TRBV3-1 (or the pseudogene TRBV3-2) to TRBJ2-5; TRBD2 might be the D (5 bases). Germline-derived CDR1 and CDR2 are LGHDT and YNNKEL (reference sequence). This CDR3 has 15 residues. V gave up 1 base and J gave up 2 bases, with 11 bases separating them. The DNA for the CDR3 is TGTGCCAGCAGCCAAGGACGAGGGAAACAAGAGACCCAGTACTTC. It specifies CASSQGRGKQETQYF.

V gene TRBV3-1 (or the pseudogene TRBV3-2) combines with J gene TRBJ2-5; D possibly matches TRBD1 or TRBD2 (5 bases each). The CDR3 consists of 13 residues. V was cut by 4 bases and J by 7 bases, with 13 bases left in between. The germline gives CDR1 LGHDT, CDR2 YNNKEL (reference sequence). The CDR3 nucleotides read TGTGCCAGCAGCCCGCAGGGACCTTGGACCCAGTACTTC. It specifies CASSPQGPWTQYF.

The genes are TRBV29-1 and TRBJ1-2, with TRBD1 matching 7 bases. Germline CDR1 SQVTM, CDR2 ANQGSEA. The CDR3 spans 15 residues. V trimming: 3 bases; J trimming: 0 bases; junction bases outside the gene matches: 7. CDR3 coding DNA: TGCAGCGTTGACTGGGGCAGGGGGGCTAACTATGGCTACACCTTC. Translation gives CSVDWGRGANYGYTF.

This clone appeared once. V usage is TRBV15 and J usage is TRBJ2-1; 8 nucleotides align to TRBD1. This CDR3 comprises 14 residues. V shed 0 bases and J 8 bases; nucleotides not matched to a gene: 3. Per germline, CDR1 LNHNV and CDR2 YYDKDF (reference sequence). The CDR3 here is CATSRDQGAHEQFF. CDR3 coding DNA: TGTGCCACCAGCAGAGACCAGGGGGCCCATGAGCAGTTCTTC.

This clone occurred once. The rearrangement links TRBV2 to TRBJ2-7; a weak D match, TRBD1 (5 bases). Germline V gives CDR1 SNHLY, CDR2 FYNNEI. Trimming cost V 7 bases and J 0 bases, with 16 bases left between them. The CDR3 extends over 15 amino acids. In nucleotides, the CDR3 is TGTGCCAGCACCAACCAGGACATAATCTCCTACGAGCAGTACTTC. Translating it yields CASTNQDIISYEQYF.

The chain couples TRBV14 to TRBJ2-1, with D possibly being TRBD2 (6 bases). In germline, CDR1 is SGHDN, CDR2 FVKESK. Trimming took off 1 base at V and 9 bases at J, with 13 bases between the two ends. There are 14 residues in the CDR3. CDR3 nucleotide sequence: TGTGCCAGCAGCCAAGTTCGGAGGGCAGGTGAGCAGTTCTTC. The encoded protein is CASSQVRRAGEQFF.

The chain recombines TRBV5-1 with TRBJ2-3; 10 bases are shared with TRBD1. Unmatched junction bases numbered 4, after V lost 0 bases and J lost 6 bases. This CDR3 is 15 amino acids long. Germline V gene data show CDR1 as SGHRS and CDR2 as YFSETQ. CDR3 amino acids: CASSLDGTGADTQYF. CDR3 in DNA: TGCGCCAGCAGCTTGGACGGGACAGGGGCCGATACGCAGTATTTT.